This T cell receptor beta chain stems from a study of T cell responses to AZD1222 COVID-19 vaccine. Regarding the study as a whole: Rises in breadth and depth of Spike-specific TCRs came after two AZD1222 doses. Distributed over spike, vaccine-associated CD4 TCRs predominated at 160-218 and 743-854. Baseline testing showed seropositivity in only six AZD1222 recipients. Sampled repertoires all dated from after the peak T cell response.

Profiled with immunoSEQ multiplex PCR; TCRdb holds only in-frame clones, not every one. The table includes around 130,000 clones, 91% detected once. Worth noting for this clone: Its antigen is not identified.

This CDR3 spans 13 amino acids. Germline V gene sequence: CDR1 SQVTM, CDR2 ANQGSEA. The V and J ends lost 4 bases and 4 bases respectively, with 13 bases between them. The clonotype originates from an adult who received the AZD1222 COVID-19 vaccine. The J gene is TRBJ1-1, the V gene TRBV29-1, with a possible D match to TRBD1 (5 bases). This specimen was peripheral blood, taken 28 days after the second AZD1222 dose. The CDR3 DNA is TGCAGCGTTGCCCCGACCGGGACCACTGAAGCTTTCTTT. This sequence encodes CSVAPTGTTEAFF.